Below are 8 T cell receptor beta chains sequenced from a single sample in a study of metastatic and nonmetastatic thyroid tumors. All patients were untreated before thyroid surgery. TCRdb re-called the PCR reads with MiXCR. Here the sample spans roughly 93,000 clones, about 13% being singletons. Sequences were obtained from blood. These receptors were obtained from a female donor with papillary thyroid cancer or a benign thyroid nodule (not recorded which). Some clones in this sample may be carry-over from other donors' samples.

This clone was seen ten or more times. The rearrangement links TRBV7-2 to TRBJ1-2; D uncertain. Trimming stripped 5 bases from V and 7 bases from J, with 14 bases between. The germline V gene has CDR1 SGHTA and CDR2 FQGNSA. CDR3 size: 13 residues. The CDR3 bases are TGTGCCAGCAGCATCCACAGTGTCTTTGGCTACACCTTC. This translates into CASSIHSVFGYTF.

With respect to this clone: Given a much more abundant clone one base away, this may be a read error. The gene calls are TRBV7-2 and TRBJ1-5, with 9 bases aligning to TRBD1. The CDR3 has 13 amino acids. The trim removed 4 bases at V and 14 bases at J, leaving 9 bases unmatched. The germline V gene has CDR1 SGHTA and CDR2 FQGNSA. The CDR3 loop reads CASSSRSRDREHF. The CDR3, as DNA: TGTGCCAGCAGCTCAAGGTCCCGGGACAGGGAGCATTTT.

This clone was found many times. The rearrangement uses TRBV4-3 and TRBJ1-4; D is possibly TRBD1 (6 bases). The CDR3 consists of 18 residues. Trimming took off 0 bases at V and 3 bases at J, with 17 bases between the two ends. CDR1 and CDR2 from the germline V gene are LGHNA and YSLEER. The CDR3 spells CASSQDLGGLGANEKLFF. DNA for the CDR3: TGCGCCAGCAGCCAAGATCTAGGGGGGTTGGGAGCTAATGAAAAACTGTTTTTT.

The table lists this clone with a count of one. One base away lies a much larger clone, so this may be a sequencing read error. This same CDR3 is encoded by further DNA sequences in the sample. The rearrangement joins TRBV20-1 to TRBJ2-5; D perhaps matches TRBD1 (5 bases). The CDR3 has 14 amino acids. Germline values: CDR1 DFQATT, CDR2 SNEGSKA (reference sequence). The CDR3: CSARRAGQEETQYF. The CDR3 coding sequence is TGCAGTGCTAGAAGGGCAGGGCAGGAAGAGACACAGTACTTC.

The sample holds many counts of this clone. This chain uses TRBV6-1 with TRBJ1-5; 9 nucleotides line up with TRBD1. CDR1 is MNHNS, CDR2 SASEGT, per germline. The V gene end was trimmed by 9 bases and the J gene end by 6 bases; junction bases not matched to a gene: 12. The CDR3 is 15 residues long. CDR3 region: CASNRRDRVIQPQHF. The CDR3 DNA reads as TGTGCCAGTAACCGCCGGGACAGGGTGATTCAGCCCCAGCATTTT.

The rearrangement uses TRBV14 and TRBJ2-3; D is undetermined. Trimming left V 0 bases short and J 4 bases short, with 5 bases between. This CDR3 spans 13 amino acids. Per germline, CDR1 SGHDN and CDR2 FVKESK. Written as DNA, the CDR3 is TGTGCCAGCAGCCAAGATCCGGCAGATACGCAGTATTTT. This gives the protein CASSQDPADTQYF.

At least ten counts were recorded for this clone. The rearrangement links TRBV30 to TRBJ1-1, with D perhaps matching TRBD1 (6 bases). The CDR3 length is 12 residues. Trimming removed 5 bases at V and 4 bases at J, with 11 bases between. Germline V gene data show CDR1 as GTSNPN and CDR2 as SVGIG (reference sequence). The CDR3: CAWQQGFTEAFF. In DNA, the CDR3 is TGTGCCTGGCAACAGGGTTTCACTGAAGCTTTCTTT.

This clone has at least ten counts. V usage is TRBV7-9 and J usage is TRBJ2-2, with 7 bases aligning to TRBD1. J was trimmed by 0 bases and V by 6 bases; bases with no gene match: 4. Germline CDR1 SEHNR, CDR2 FQNEAQ (reference sequence). CDR3 length equals 15 residues. As DNA, the CDR3 is TGTGCCAGCAGACCCGGGACAGCGAACACCGGGGAGCTGTTTTTT. It codes for CASRPGTANTGELFF.